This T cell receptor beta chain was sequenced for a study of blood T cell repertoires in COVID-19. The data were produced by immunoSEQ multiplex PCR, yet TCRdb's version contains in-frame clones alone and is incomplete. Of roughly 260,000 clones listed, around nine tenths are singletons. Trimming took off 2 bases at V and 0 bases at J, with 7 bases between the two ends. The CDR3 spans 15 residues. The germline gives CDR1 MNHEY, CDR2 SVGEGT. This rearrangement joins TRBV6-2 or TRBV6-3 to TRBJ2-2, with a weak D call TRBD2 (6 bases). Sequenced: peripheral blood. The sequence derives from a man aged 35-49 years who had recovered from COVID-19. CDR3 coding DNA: TGTGCCAGCAGTTACAGACTAGCGAACACCGGGGAGCTGTTTTTT. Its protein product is CASSYRLANTGELFF.